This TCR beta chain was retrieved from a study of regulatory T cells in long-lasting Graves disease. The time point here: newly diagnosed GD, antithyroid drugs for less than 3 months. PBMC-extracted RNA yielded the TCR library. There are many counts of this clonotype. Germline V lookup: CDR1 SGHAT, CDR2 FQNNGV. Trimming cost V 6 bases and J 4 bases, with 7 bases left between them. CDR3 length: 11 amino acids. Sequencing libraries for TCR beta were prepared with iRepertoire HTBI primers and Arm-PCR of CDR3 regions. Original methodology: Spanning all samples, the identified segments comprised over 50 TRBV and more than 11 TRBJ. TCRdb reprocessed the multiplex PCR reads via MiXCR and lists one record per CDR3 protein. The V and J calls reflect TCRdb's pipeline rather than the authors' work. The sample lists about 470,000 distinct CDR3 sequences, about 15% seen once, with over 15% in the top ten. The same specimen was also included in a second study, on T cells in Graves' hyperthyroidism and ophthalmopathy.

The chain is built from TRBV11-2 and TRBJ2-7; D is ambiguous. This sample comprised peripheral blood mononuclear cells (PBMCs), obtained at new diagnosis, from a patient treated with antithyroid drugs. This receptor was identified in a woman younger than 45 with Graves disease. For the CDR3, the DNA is TGTGCCAGCAGGGACGGATACGAGCAGTACTTC. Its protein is CASRDGYEQYF. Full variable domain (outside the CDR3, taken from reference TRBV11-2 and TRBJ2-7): EAGVAQSPRYKIIEKRQSVAFWCNPISGHATLYWYQQILGQGPKLLIQFQNNGVVDDSQLPKDRFSAERLKGVDSTLKIQPAKLEDSAVYLCASRDGYEQYFGPGTRLTVT.